In its sample, the clone carrying this T cell receptor (beta chain) was seen a few times. The V and J ends lost 3 bases and 8 bases respectively, with 10 bases between them. The CDR3 is made up of 13 amino acids. The source of the sample is a study of blood T cell repertoires in COVID-19. Background on the study: In each case, the material was cDNA or gDNA derived from T cells, B-cell-depleted T cells, or PBMCs.

As handled by the study authors: Reference gene primer amplification gave nucleated cell count estimates. The method was immunoSEQ multiplex PCR; TCRdb's version includes in-frame clones alone and lacks a portion of them. V and J calls and clone size are as listed in that table; D and trimming were resolved from the DNA. This sample carries some 130,000 clones, more than 75% of them seen once, and the ten largest clones take more than 3.5%. The sequence was obtained from a woman in her fifties or sixties with acute or convalescent COVID-19. The rearrangement uses TRBV12-3 or TRBV12-4 and TRBJ1-4, with D perhaps TRBD1 (5 bases). Material: peripheral blood. CDR3 coding DNA: TGTGCCAGCAGTTTCGGGGGGGTAGAAAAACTGTTTTTT. Its translation is CASSFGGVEKLFF.